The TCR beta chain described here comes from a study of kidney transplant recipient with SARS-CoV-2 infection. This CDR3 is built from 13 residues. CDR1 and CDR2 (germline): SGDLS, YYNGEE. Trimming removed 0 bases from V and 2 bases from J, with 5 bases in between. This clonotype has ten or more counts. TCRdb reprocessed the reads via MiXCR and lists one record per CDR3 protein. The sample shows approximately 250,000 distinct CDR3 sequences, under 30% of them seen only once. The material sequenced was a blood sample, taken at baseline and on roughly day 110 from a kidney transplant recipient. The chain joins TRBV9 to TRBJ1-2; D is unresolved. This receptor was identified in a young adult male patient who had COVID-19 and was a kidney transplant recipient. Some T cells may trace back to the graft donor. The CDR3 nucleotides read TGTGCCAGCAGCGTAGAACCAAACTATGGCTACACCTTC. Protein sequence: CASSVEPNYGYTF.